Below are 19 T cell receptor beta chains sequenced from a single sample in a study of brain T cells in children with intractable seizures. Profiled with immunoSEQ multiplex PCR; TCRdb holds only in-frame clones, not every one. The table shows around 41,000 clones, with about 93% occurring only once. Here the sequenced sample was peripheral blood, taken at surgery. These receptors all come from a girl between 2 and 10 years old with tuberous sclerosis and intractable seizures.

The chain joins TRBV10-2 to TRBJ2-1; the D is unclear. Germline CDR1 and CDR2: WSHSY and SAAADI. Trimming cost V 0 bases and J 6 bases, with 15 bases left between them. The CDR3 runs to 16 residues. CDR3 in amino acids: CASSESLSGPVNEQFF. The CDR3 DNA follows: TGCGCCAGCAGTGAGTCGTTGTCGGGCCCCGTCAATGAGCAGTTCTTC.

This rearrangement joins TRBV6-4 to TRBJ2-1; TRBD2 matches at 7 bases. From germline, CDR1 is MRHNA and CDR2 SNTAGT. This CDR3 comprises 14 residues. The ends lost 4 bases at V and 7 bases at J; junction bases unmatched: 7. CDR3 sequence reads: CASSGSGLPNEQFF. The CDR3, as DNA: TGTGCCAGCAGTGGTAGCGGGCTGCCGAATGAGCAGTTCTTC.

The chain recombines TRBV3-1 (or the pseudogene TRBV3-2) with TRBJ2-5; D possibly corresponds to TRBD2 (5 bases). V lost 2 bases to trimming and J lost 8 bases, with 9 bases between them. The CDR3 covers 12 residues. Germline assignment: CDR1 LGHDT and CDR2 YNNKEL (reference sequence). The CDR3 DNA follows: TGTGCCAGCAGCCAAAGTCGGGAAACCCAGTACTTC. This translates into CASSQSRETQYF.

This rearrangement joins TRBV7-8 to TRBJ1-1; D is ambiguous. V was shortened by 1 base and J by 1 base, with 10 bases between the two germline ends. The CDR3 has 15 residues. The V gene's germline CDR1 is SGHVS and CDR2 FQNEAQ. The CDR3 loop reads CASSLVTAGNTEAFF. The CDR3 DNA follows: TGTGCCAGCAGCTTAGTTACCGCGGGGAACACTGAAGCTTTCTTT.

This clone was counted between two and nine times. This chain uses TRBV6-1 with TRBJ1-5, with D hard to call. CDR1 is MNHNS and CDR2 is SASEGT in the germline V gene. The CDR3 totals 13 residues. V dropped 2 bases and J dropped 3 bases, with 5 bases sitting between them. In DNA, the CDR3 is TGTGCCAGCAGTGAAAAGGTCAATCAGCCCCAGCATTTT. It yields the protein CASSEKVNQPQHF.

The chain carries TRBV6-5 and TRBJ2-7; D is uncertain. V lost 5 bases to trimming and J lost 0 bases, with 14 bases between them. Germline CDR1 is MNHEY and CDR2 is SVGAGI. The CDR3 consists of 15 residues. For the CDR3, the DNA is TGTGCCAGCAGTAGGGCACGTTGGACCTCCTACGAGCAGTACTTC. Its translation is CASSRARWTSYEQYF.

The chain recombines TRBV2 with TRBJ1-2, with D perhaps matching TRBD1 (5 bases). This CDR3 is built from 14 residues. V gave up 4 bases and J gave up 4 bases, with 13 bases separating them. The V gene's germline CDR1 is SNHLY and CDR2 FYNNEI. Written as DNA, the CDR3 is TGTGCCAGCAGTGGGGGCGCGGGTGGCTATGGCTACACCTTC. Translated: CASSGGAGGYGYTF.

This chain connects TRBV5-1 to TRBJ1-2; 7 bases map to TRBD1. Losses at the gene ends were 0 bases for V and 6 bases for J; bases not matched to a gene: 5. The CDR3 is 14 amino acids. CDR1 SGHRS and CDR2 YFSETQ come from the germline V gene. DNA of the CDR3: TGCGCCAGCAGCTTGGAACAGGGGACGAATGGCTACACCTTC. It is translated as CASSLEQGTNGYTF.

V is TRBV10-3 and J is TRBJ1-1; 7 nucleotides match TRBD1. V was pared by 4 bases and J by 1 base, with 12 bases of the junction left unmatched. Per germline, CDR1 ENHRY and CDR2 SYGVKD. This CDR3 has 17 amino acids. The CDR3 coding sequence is TGTGCCATCAGTGGCGGTGACAGGGAGTATGGGAACACTGAAGCTTTCTTT. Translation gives CAISGGDREYGNTEAFF.

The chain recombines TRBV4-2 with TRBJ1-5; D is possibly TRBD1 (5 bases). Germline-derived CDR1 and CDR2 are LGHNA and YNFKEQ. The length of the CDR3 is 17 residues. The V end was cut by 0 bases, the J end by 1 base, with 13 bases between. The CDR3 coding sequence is TGTGCCAGCAGCCAAGAGCTGGGGGGAAACAGCAATCAGCCCCAGCATTTT. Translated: CASSQELGGNSNQPQHF.

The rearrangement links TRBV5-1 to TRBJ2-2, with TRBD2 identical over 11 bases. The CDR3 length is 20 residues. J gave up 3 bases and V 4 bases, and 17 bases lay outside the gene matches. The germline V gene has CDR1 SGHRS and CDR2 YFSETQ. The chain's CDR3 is CASSRIAGGPPATYTGELFF. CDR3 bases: TGCGCCAGCAGCCGAATAGCGGGGGGGCCTCCTGCCACCTACACCGGGGAGCTGTTTTTT.

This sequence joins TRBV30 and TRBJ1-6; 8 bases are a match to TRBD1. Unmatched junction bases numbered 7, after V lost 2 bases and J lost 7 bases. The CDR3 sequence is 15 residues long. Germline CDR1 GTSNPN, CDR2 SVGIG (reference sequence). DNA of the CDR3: TGTGCCTGGAGTCCCGCGGACAGGGAGAATTCACCCCTCCACTTT. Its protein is CAWSPADRENSPLHF.

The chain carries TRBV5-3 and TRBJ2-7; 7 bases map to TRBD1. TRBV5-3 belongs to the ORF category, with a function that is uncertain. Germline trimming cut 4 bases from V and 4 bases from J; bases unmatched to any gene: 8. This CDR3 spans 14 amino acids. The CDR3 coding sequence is TGTGCCAGAAGCGAACTGACAGGGTCGTACGAGCAGTACGTC. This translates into CARSELTGSYEQYV.

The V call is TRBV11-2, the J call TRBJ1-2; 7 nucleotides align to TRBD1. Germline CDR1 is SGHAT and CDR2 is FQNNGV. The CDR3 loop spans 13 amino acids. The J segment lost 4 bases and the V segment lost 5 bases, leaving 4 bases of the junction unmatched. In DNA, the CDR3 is TGTGCCAGCAGCCACGACAGGGTCTATGGCTACACCTTC. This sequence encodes CASSHDRVYGYTF.

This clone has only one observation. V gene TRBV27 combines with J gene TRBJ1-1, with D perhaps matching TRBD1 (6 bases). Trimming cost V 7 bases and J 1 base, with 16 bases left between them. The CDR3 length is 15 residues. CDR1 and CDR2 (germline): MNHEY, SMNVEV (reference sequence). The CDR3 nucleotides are TGTGCCAGCACCTCCAGGGGTTCAGGGAACACTGAAGCTTTCTTT. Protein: CASTSRGSGNTEAFF.

The CDR3 loop is CASSPGLAGGSDEQFF. The CDR3 bases are TGTGCCAGCAGCCCAGGACTAGCGGGGGGCTCGGATGAGCAGTTCTTC. This chain links TRBV7-2 with TRBJ2-1, with 14 bases matching TRBD2. The CDR3 loop spans 16 amino acids. Trimming took 5 bases from V and 8 from J; bases not matched to a gene: 8. Germline V gene lookup returns CDR1 SGHTA and CDR2 FQGNSA.

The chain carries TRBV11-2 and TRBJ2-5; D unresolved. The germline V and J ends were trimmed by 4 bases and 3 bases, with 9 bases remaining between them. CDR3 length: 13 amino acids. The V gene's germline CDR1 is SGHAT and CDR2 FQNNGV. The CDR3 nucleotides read TGTGCCAGCAGCTCGAGCCTTAAAGAGACCCAGTACTTC. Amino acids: CASSSSLKETQYF.

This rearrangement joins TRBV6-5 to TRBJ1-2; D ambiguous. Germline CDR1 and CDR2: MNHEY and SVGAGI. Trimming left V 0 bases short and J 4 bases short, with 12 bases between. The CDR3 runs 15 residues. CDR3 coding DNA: TGTGCCAGCAGTTACTCCCATAAGAGGGCCTATGGCTACACCTTC. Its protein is CASSYSHKRAYGYTF.

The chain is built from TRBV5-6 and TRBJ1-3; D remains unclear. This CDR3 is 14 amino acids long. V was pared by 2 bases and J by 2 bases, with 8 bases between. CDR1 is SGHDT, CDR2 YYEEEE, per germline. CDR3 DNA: TGTGCCAGCAGCTTATTGTCGGCTGGAAACACCATATATTTT. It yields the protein CASSLLSAGNTIYF.